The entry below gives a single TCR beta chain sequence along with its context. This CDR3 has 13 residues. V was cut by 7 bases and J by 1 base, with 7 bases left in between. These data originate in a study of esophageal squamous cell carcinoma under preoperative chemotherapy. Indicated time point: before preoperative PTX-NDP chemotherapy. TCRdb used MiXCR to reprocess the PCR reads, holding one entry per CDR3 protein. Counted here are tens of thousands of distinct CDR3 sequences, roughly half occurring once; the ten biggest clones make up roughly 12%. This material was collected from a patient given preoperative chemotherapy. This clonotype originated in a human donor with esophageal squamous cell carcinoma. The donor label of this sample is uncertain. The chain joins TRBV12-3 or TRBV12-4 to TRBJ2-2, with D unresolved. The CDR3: CASNAGNTGELFF. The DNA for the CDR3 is TGTGCCAGCAATGCCGGGAACACCGGGGAGCTGTTTTTT.